The 29 T cell receptor beta chains below were found in one sample sequenced in a study of beta chain features in type 1 diabetes. No antigen is known for these receptors. General study results and limits: All four CD4+ subsets from Type 1 diabetes patients carried moderately but significantly shorter TCRB CDR3s.

As every portion of the isolated RNA was reverse transcribed, the sequencing read expressed TCRB transcripts. Profiled with immunoSEQ multiplex PCR; TCRdb holds only in-frame clones, not every one. The sample shows about 28,000 clones, 65% of them seen only once. The sequenced material came from Tregs from blood. These receptors came from a woman between 25 and 40 years old with type 1 diabetes.

The CDR3: CASSGTDRREQYF. The CDR3 nucleotides are TGTGCCAGCAGTGGAACAGACCGACGCGAGCAGTACTTC. The V gene is TRBV6-6, the J gene TRBJ2-5; the D is unclear. The J call may not be correct, given that the DNA end is closer to TRBJ2-7. The CDR3 sequence is 13 residues long. The germline gives CDR1 MNHNY, CDR2 SVGAGI (reference sequence).

V and J are TRBV7-9 and TRBJ1-2; 7 bases match TRBD1. The length of the CDR3 is 15 residues. Germline V gene sequence: CDR1 SEHNR, CDR2 FQNEAQ (reference sequence). The junction had 14 bases not matched to a gene; V was cut back by 6 bases and J by 7 bases. In DNA, the CDR3 is TGTGCCAGCAGAGGACCGGGACAGAGCGGCTCTGGCTACACCTTC. This sequence encodes CASRGPGQSGSGYTF. The full variable domain, rest sourced from reference TRBV7-9 and TRBJ1-2, is DTGVSQNPRHKITKRGQNVTFRCDPISEHNRLYWYRQTLGQGPEFLTYFQNEAQLEKSRLLSDRFSAERPKGSFSTLEIQRTEQGDSAMYLCASRGPGQSGSGYTFGSGTRLTVV.

This clone was observed a few times. The rearrangement uses TRBV4-2 and TRBJ2-1, with 8 bases fitting TRBD1. Germline V gives CDR1 LGHNA, CDR2 YNFKEQ. V lost 2 bases and J lost 2; bases outside the gene matches: 5. The length of the CDR3 is 16 residues. The CDR3 DNA reads as TGTGCCAGCAGCCAATCCCAGGGGGCCGCCTACAATGAGCAGTTCTTC. This gives the protein CASSQSQGAAYNEQFF.

The sample holds a few counts of this clone. V gene TRBV7-9 combines with J gene TRBJ2-1; TRBD2 matches at 7 bases. CDR1 is SEHNR, CDR2 FQNEAQ, per germline (reference sequence). V dropped 2 bases and J dropped 6; count of bases not matched to a gene: 10. CDR3 length: 16 amino acids. DNA of the CDR3: TGTGCCAGCAGCTTAATAAACTGGCGGGAGCCCAATGAGCAGTTCTTC. Translated: CASSLINWREPNEQFF.

The rearrangement uses TRBV28 and TRBJ2-7; possible D gene TRBD2, 5 bases. This CDR3 has 15 residues. Trimming took off 2 bases at V and 5 bases at J, with 16 bases between the two ends. Germline V gene sequence: CDR1 MDHEN, CDR2 SYDVKM. CDR3 coding DNA: TGTGCCAGCAGTTTAGCGTCTAGCCTTAACCACGAGCAGTACTTC. Its translation: CASSLASSLNHEQYF. The full variable domain, its missing parts supplied by reference TRBV28 and TRBJ2-7, is DVKVTQSSRYLVKRTGEKVFLECVQDMDHENMFWYRQDPGLGLRLIYFSYDVKMKEKGDIPEGYSVSREKKERFSLILESASTNQTSMYLCASSLASSLNHEQYFGPGTRLTVT.

V is TRBV19 and J is TRBJ1-1, with D maybe TRBD1 (5 bases). The CDR3 loop spans 13 amino acids. The germline CDR1 and CDR2 sequences are LNHDA and SQIVND (reference sequence). Trimming took off 3 bases at V and 8 bases at J, with 13 bases between the two ends. This chain's CDR3 is CASSIRGDAEAFF. CDR3 nucleotides: TGTGCCAGTAGTATCCGGGGGGACGCCGAAGCTTTCTTT.

The chain couples TRBV4-1 to TRBJ2-3; 14 nucleotides match TRBD2. Unmatched junction bases numbered 5, after V lost 1 base and J lost 5 bases. The CDR3 loop spans 17 amino acids. Germline V gene data show CDR1 as MGHRA and CDR2 as YSYEKL. The CDR3 coding sequence is TGCGCCAGCAGCCAAGGACTAGCGGGAGGGCGTGGAGATACGCAGTATTTT. This sequence encodes CASSQGLAGGRGDTQYF.

The rearrangement joins TRBV15 to TRBJ2-5; D perhaps matches TRBD2 (6 bases). Germline lookup yields CDR1 LNHNV and CDR2 YYDKDF (reference sequence). This CDR3 is 14 amino acids long. V lost 9 bases to trimming and J lost 0 bases, with 14 bases between them. The CDR3 DNA follows: TGTGCCACTGCTACCCGGACTAACCAAGAGACCCAGTACTTC. Amino acids: CATATRTNQETQYF.

This clone has more than one count but fewer than ten. The genes are TRBV11-2 and TRBJ2-6; the match to TRBD1 covers 7 bases. V shed 3 bases, J shed 2 bases, and the junction held 7 bases outside the gene matches. CDR1 and CDR2 from the germline V gene are SGHAT and FQNNGV. CDR3 size: 17 residues. The CDR3 DNA sequence: TGTGCCAGCAGCTTTAACAGGGGCTCAGCTGGGGCCAACGTCCTGACTTTC. Translated: CASSFNRGSAGANVLTF.

Note on this clone: One junction end disagrees with the germline gene, perhaps due to a read error. J is TRBJ2-5 and V is TRBV7-2; 11 positions agree with TRBD2. CDR1 is SGHTA and CDR2 is FQGNSA in the germline V gene. The CDR3 consists of 14 residues. Here the CDR3 reads CASSLAGGSETQYF. Written as DNA, the CDR3 is TGTGCCAGCAGCCTAGCGGGAGGTTCGGAGACCCAGTACTTC.

This clone was found once. CDR3 sequence: CASRGLIYTIYF. The CDR3 DNA reads as TGCGCCAGCAGGGGACTTATCTACACCATATATTTT. The chain is built from TRBV10-1 and TRBJ1-3; weak D call: TRBD1 (5 bases). There are 12 residues in the CDR3. CDR1 is WNHNN and CDR2 is SYGVQD in the germline V gene (reference sequence). V lost 6 bases and J 8 bases, leaving 11 bases between the germline ends.

This clone was counted between two and nine times. V is TRBV9 and J is TRBJ1-1; no definite D call. V gave up 4 bases and J gave up 5 bases, with 12 bases separating them. Germline CDR1 reads SGDLS; CDR2 reads YYNGEE. CDR3 size: 13 residues. DNA of the CDR3: TGTGCCAGCAGCACGATGGGAGGAACTGAAGCTTTCTTT. Amino acids: CASSTMGGTEAFF.

This rearrangement joins TRBV5-1 to TRBJ2-7; 8 bases line up with TRBD2. The CDR3 totals 14 residues. Germline CDR1 is SGHRS and CDR2 is YFSETQ. V lost 0 bases to trimming and J lost 6 bases; unmatched junction nucleotides: 5. CDR3: CASSLGGAGAEQYF. The CDR3 region has the DNA TGCGCCAGCAGCTTGGGGGGAGCGGGAGCCGAGCAGTACTTC.

V and J are TRBV6-1 and TRBJ1-5; 8 positions agree with TRBD1. This CDR3 has 13 residues. The ends lost 8 bases at V and 9 bases at J; junction bases unmatched: 9. Looked up from germline, CDR1 is MNHNS and CDR2 is SASEGT. The CDR3 DNA reads as TGTGCCAGCTGTCGACAGGGGAGTGGGCCCCAGCATTTT. Encoded protein: CASCRQGSGPQHF.

The chain combines TRBV21-1 with TRBJ2-3; the table's D call TRBD1 went unverified against the DNA. TRBV21-1 is given as a pseudogene. The CDR3 has 19 amino acids. The CDR3 region is CASKNRDRGRPTSTDTQYF. CDR3 sequence (DNA): TGTGCCAGCAAAAACCGGGACAGGGGGCGACCCACCTCCACAGATACGCAGTATTTT.

V usage is TRBV29-1 and J usage is TRBJ2-1; unclear D gene. CDR1 SQVTM and CDR2 ANQGSEA come from the germline V gene. The CDR3 length is 13 residues. The ends were cut back, 8 bases at V and 4 bases at J, with 15 bases in the middle. CDR3: CSFYKPEYNEQFF. CDR3 bases: TGCAGCTTCTATAAGCCCGAATACAATGAGCAGTTCTTC.

The genes are TRBV10-3 and TRBJ1-2; 11 bases match TRBD1. The J segment lost 4 bases and the V segment lost 6 bases, leaving 10 bases of the junction unmatched. The CDR3 contains 16 residues. The V gene's germline CDR1 is ENHRY and CDR2 SYGVKD. The CDR3 spells CAIRDRGRGSTYGYTF. The CDR3 DNA reads as TGTGCCATCAGGGACAGGGGGCGCGGGTCTACCTATGGCTACACCTTC.

The chain has TRBV7-3 and TRBJ1-3; 10 positions match TRBD1. The ends lost 8 bases at V and 2 bases at J; junction bases unmatched: 0. Looked up from germline, CDR1 is SGHTA and CDR2 is FQGTGA. There are 13 residues in the CDR3. The CDR3 nucleotides are TGTGCCAGCGGACAGGGGGCTGGAAACACCATATATTTT. It encodes CASGQGAGNTIYF.

The chain carries TRBV7-9 and TRBJ1-1, with TRBD1 identical over 8 bases. There are 14 residues in the CDR3. J lost 8 bases, V lost 4 bases, and 9 bases had no gene match. Germline CDR1 reads SEHNR; CDR2 reads FQNEAQ (reference sequence). The DNA of the CDR3 is TGTGCCAGCAGCTCAACAGGGGGGGGCAACGAAGCTTTCTTT. The encoded protein is CASSSTGGGNEAFF.

The chain combines TRBV7-3 with TRBJ1-1; TRBD1 might be the D (5 bases). Germline loops: CDR1 SGHTA, CDR2 FQGTGA. V gave up 5 bases and J gave up 3 bases, with 10 bases separating them. This CDR3 has 13 amino acids. CDR3 coding DNA: TGTGCCAGCAGCACCTCGGGGGACACTGAAGCTTTCTTT. The encoded protein is CASSTSGDTEAFF.

This clone appeared a few times. The genes are TRBV7-9 and TRBJ2-3; TRBD2 matches at 13 bases. The CDR3 has 15 amino acids. V lost 5 bases and J lost 4; bases outside the gene matches: 3. The germline gives CDR1 SEHNR, CDR2 FQNEAQ (reference sequence). CDR3 nucleotides: TGTGCCAGCAGCGTCGGACTAGCGGGAGCAGATACGCAGTATTTT. The encoded protein is CASSVGLAGADTQYF.

The V and J genes are TRBV7-9 and TRBJ1-2; possible D gene TRBD1, 6 bases. With 3 bases removed from V and 6 bases from J, the gap between germline ends came to 11 bases. The CDR3 runs 13 residues. The germline V gene encodes CDR1 SEHNR and CDR2 FQNEAQ (reference sequence). CDR3 region: CASSFQTGHGYTF. The CDR3 nucleotides read TGTGCCAGCAGCTTCCAAACAGGGCATGGCTACACCTTC.

This clone was counted between two and nine times. The V call is TRBV4-1, the J call TRBJ2-2; 7 nucleotides align to TRBD2. Germline V lookup: CDR1 MGHRA, CDR2 YSYEKL. V lost 3 bases, J lost 6 bases, and 13 bases stayed unmatched. The CDR3 consists of 17 residues. The chain's CDR3 is CASSQSLAHHGPGELFF. The CDR3 DNA is TGCGCCAGCAGCCAGTCACTAGCGCATCACGGTCCCGGGGAGCTGTTTTTT.

This clone came up once. This rearrangement joins TRBV2 to TRBJ2-5; 8 nucleotides align to TRBD1. The V gene end was trimmed by 5 bases and the J gene end by 3 bases; junction bases not matched to a gene: 2. Germline loops: CDR1 SNHLY, CDR2 FYNNEI. This CDR3 region has 13 residues. In DNA, the CDR3 is TGTGCCAGCAGTCCGGACAGGGAAGAGACCCAGTACTTC. Protein sequence: CASSPDREETQYF.

V and J are TRBV5-1 and TRBJ1-2, with 10 bases fitting TRBD1. This CDR3 has 14 residues. The germline V gene has CDR1 SGHRS and CDR2 YFSETQ. The junction had 10 bases not matched to a gene; V was cut back by 6 bases and J by 8 bases. The DNA for the CDR3 is TGCGCCAGCACCCGGGACAGGGGCATTGGAGGCTACACCTTC. Translated: CASTRDRGIGGYTF. The full variable domain, completed using reference TRBV5-1 and TRBJ1-2, is KAGVTQTPRYLIKTRGQQVTLSCSPISGHRSVSWYQQTPGQGLQFLFEYFSETQRNKGNFPGRFSGRQFSNSRSEMNVSTLELGDSALYLCASTRDRGIGGYTFGSGTRLTVV.

This chain joins TRBV5-1 and TRBJ2-3; TRBD2 might be the D (5 bases). Germline-derived CDR1 and CDR2 are SGHRS and YFSETQ. The CDR3 has 13 amino acids. V gave up 7 bases and J gave up 4 bases, with 13 bases separating them. This CDR3 reads CASRGELADTQYF. CDR3 sequence (DNA): TGCGCCAGCCGGGGAGAGTTGGCAGATACGCAGTATTTT.

V is TRBV6-5 and J is TRBJ2-7, with 9 bases that match TRBD2. After removal of 0 bases from V and 6 bases from J, the junction contained 3 bases not matched to a gene. Germline V gene lookup returns CDR1 MNHEY and CDR2 SVGAGI. This CDR3 is built from 14 residues. The CDR3 DNA reads TGTGCCAGCAGTTACTCGCCAGCGGGAGGCGAGCAGTACTTC. Translated: CASSYSPAGGEQYF.

This clone was counted only a few times. The chain recombines TRBV12-5 with TRBJ2-3; 7 bases match TRBD1. This CDR3 is built from 14 residues. CDR1 LGHNT and CDR2 FRNRAP come from the germline V gene. V was pared by 6 bases and J by 2 bases, with 5 bases of the junction left unmatched. The CDR3 region has the DNA TGTGCTAGTGGGCCGGGACAGCCCACAGATACGCAGTATTTT. Translation gives CASGPGQPTDTQYF.

This clone has just one count. This sequence joins TRBV2 and TRBJ2-1, with a tentative D call TRBD1 (5 bases). Germline CDR1 SNHLY, CDR2 FYNNEI. This CDR3 is built from 12 residues. Trimming stripped 7 bases from V and 7 bases from J, with 11 bases between. The DNA for the CDR3 is TGTGCCAGCAAAGGGGCTGGGAATGAGCAGTTCTTC. It translates to CASKGAGNEQFF.